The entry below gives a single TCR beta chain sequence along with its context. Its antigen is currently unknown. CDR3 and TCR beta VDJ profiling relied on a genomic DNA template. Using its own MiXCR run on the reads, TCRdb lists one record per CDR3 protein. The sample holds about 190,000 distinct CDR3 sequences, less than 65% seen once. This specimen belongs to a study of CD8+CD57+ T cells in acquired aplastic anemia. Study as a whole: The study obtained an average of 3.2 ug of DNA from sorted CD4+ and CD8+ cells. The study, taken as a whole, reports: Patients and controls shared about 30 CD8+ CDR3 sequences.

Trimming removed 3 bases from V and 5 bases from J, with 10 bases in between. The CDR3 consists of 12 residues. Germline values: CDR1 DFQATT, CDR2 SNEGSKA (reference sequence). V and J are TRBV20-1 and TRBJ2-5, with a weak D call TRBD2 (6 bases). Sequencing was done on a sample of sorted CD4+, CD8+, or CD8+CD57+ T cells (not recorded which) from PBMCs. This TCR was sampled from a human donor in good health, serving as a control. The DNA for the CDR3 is TGCAGTGCTAGGGGGGGTCGGGAGACCCAGTACTTC. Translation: CSARGGRETQYF.